This T cell receptor (beta chain) originates from a study of blood T cell repertoires in COVID-19. Looking at the study overall: Spain, Italy and the United States supplied samples that represented acute and convalescent COVID-19. From T cells, B-cell-depleted T cells, or PBMCs came the material, which was cDNA or gDNA.

Per the study methods: Nucleated cell number was recorded as an estimate derived from reference gene primer amplification. This table comes from immunoSEQ multiplex PCR, and its TCRdb copy is limited to in-frame clones, with some not included. V and J calls and clone size come straight from that table; D and trimming were deduced from the DNA. The profile covers approximately 170,000 clones, with 86% appearing a single time and approximately 3.5% taken by the ten largest. Germline lookup yields CDR1 MNHNS and CDR2 SASEGT. This CDR3 has 17 amino acids. J gave up 8 bases and V 4 bases, and 17 bases lay outside the gene matches.

The sequenced sample consisted of peripheral blood. The chain links TRBV6-1 to TRBJ2-1; 7 bases align to TRBD2. The source of this sequence is a man between 65 and 80 years old with acute or convalescent COVID-19. The CDR3 bases are TGTGCCAGCAGTGGAAATAATCTAGCGGTTATTGGGGATGAGCAGTTCTTC. The encoded protein is CASSGNNLAVIGDEQFF.